This T cell receptor (beta chain) was retrieved from a study of shared clonotypes between healthy human individuals. The CDR3 has 13 residues. Looked up from germline, CDR1 is GTSNPN and CDR2 is SVGIG (reference sequence). Trimming left V 4 bases short and J 4 bases short, with 13 bases between. Repertoires were generated with immunoSEQ multiplex PCR, while TCRdb's copy carries only in-frame clones and drops some. The sample shows a few million clones, approximately 94% of them seen only once. Sequencing used naive CD4+ T cells sorted from blood. This sample's subset: CD45RA+ positively selected. The clonotype comes from a man aged 18 to 30 in good health. This chain joins TRBV30 and TRBJ1-1; no clear D. DNA of the CDR3: TGTGCCTGGATGTTTGAGTCCACCACTGAAGCTTTCTTT. Protein sequence: CAWMFESTTEAFF.